The rows below give T cell receptor beta chains drawn from one sample of a study of CD8+ T cells in alopecia areata. Data came from immunoSEQ multiplex PCR; TCRdb stores just in-frame clones and leaves some out. The sample gives fewer than 150,000 clones, 75% to 85% of which show up once; approximately 25% is in the top ten. Sample: CD8+ T cells sorted from blood, taken at week 4, from a patient treated with tofacitinib. The receptors were sampled from a human donor with alopecia areata. Each CDR3 is given with its conserved first and last residue.

J gene: TRBJ2-7
V gene: TRBV29-1
CDR3 protein: CSVEGTGTYEQYF

J gene: TRBJ2-1
V gene: TRBV27
CDR3 protein: CASSPGTSSYNEQFF

J gene: TRBJ2-5
V gene: TRBV28
CDR3 protein: CASSLEGFRETQYF

J gene: TRBJ1-1
V gene: TRBV7-9
CDR3 protein: CASSPGMWANTEAFF

J gene: TRBJ2-3
V gene: TRBV30
CDR3 protein: CAWSVWDRGLDTQYF

J gene: TRBJ2-3
V gene: TRBV28
CDR3 protein: CATAAAIRTDTQYF

J gene: TRBJ2-6
V gene: TRBV19
CDR3 protein: CASSTGTTTRSGANVLTF

J gene: TRBJ1-2
V gene: TRBV30
CDR3 protein: CAWSSTGYGYTF

J gene: TRBJ2-3
V gene: TRBV9
CDR3 protein: CASSVVGTDTQYF

J gene: TRBJ2-1
V gene: TRBV7-6
CDR3 protein: CASTMGTGLAGASEQFF

J gene: TRBJ1-5
V gene: TRBV7-9
CDR3 protein: CASSYGGYSNQPQHF